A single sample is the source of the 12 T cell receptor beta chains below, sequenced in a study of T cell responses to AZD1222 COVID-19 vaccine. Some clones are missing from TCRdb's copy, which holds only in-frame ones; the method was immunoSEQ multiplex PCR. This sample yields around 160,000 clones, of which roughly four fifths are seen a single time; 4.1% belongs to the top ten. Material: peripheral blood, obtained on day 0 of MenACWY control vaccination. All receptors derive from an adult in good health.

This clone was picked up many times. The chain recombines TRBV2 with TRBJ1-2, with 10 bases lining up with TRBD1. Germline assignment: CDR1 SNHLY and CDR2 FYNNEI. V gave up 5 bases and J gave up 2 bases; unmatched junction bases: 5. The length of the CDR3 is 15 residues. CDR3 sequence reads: CASSRSGQGNYGYTF. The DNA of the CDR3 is TGTGCCAGCAGTAGATCGGGACAGGGGAACTATGGCTACACCTTC.

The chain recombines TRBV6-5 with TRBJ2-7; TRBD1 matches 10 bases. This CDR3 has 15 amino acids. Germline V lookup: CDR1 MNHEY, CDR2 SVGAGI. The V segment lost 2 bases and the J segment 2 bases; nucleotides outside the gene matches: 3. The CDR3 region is CASSYRDRGAYEQYF. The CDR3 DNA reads TGTGCCAGCAGTTACAGGGACAGGGGAGCCTACGAGCAGTACTTC.

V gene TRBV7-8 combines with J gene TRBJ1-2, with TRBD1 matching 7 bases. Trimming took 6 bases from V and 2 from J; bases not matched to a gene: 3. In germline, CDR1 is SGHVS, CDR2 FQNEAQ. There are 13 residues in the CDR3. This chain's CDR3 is CASSQDRNYGYTF. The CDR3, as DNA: TGTGCCAGCAGTCAGGACAGGAACTATGGCTACACCTTC.

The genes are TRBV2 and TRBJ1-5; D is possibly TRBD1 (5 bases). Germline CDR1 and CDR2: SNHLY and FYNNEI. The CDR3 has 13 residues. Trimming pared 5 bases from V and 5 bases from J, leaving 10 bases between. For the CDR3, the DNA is TGTGCCAGCAGTTTGACAGAGTATCAGCCCCAGCATTTT. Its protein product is CASSLTEYQPQHF.

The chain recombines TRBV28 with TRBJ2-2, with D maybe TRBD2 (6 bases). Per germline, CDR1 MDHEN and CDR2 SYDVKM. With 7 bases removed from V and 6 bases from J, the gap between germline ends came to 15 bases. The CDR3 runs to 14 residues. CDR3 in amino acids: CASTVRGTSGELFF. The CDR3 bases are TGTGCCAGCACCGTTCGGGGGACGTCCGGGGAGCTGTTTTTT.

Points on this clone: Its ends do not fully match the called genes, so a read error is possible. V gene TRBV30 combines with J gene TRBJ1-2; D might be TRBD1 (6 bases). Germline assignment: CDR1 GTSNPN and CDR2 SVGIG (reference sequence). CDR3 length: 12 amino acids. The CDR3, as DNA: TGTGCCTGGAGCCTAATTGGGGGCAGCGCTCGCTTC. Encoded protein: CAWSLIGGSARF.

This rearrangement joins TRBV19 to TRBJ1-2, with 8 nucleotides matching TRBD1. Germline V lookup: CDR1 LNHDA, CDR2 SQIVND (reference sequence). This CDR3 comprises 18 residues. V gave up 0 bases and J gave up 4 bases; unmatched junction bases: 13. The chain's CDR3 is CASSIDGTGPFLSYGYTF. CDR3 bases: TGTGCCAGTAGTATAGATGGGACAGGACCTTTTTTATCCTATGGCTACACCTTC.

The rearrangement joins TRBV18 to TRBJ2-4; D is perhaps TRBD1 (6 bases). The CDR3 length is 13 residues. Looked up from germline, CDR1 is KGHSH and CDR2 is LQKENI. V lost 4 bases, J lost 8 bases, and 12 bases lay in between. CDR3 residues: CASSRGHGDIQYF. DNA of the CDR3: TGTGCCAGCTCACGGGGGCACGGGGACATTCAGTACTTC.

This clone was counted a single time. CDR3 DNA: TGTGCCAGTAGTATAAGGGCGCCGGGCACCGGGGAGCTGTTTTTT. Its protein product is CASSIRAPGTGELFF. This rearrangement joins TRBV19 to TRBJ2-2; D is uncertain. The CDR3 consists of 15 residues. The V gene lost 2 bases and the J gene lost 4 bases, with 11 bases spanning the gap. In germline, CDR1 is LNHDA, CDR2 SQIVND (reference sequence). The full variable domain, completed using reference TRBV19 and TRBJ2-2, is DGGITQSPKYLFRKEGQNVTLSCEQNLNHDAMYWYRQDPGQGLRLIYYSQIVNDFQKGDIAEGYSVSREKKESFPLTVTSAQKNPTAFYLCASSIRAPGTGELFFGEGSRLTVL.

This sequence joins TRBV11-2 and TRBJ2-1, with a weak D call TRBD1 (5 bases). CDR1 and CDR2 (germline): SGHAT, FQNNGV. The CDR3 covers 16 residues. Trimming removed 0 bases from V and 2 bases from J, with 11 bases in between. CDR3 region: CASSLEGRAAYNEQFF. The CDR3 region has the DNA TGTGCCAGCAGCTTAGAGGGCAGGGCAGCCTACAATGAGCAGTTCTTC.

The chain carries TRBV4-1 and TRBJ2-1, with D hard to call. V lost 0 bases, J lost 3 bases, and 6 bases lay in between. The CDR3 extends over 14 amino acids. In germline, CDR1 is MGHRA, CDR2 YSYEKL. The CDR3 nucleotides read TGCGCCAGCAGCCAAGAGGGCAGCTACAATGAGCAGTTCTTC. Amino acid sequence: CASSQEGSYNEQFF.

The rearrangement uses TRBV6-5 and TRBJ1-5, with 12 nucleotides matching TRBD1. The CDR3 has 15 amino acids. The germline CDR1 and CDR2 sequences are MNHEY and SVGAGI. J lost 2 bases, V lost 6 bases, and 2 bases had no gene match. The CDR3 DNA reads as TGTGCCAGCAGGGGACAGGGGGCTGGCAATCAGCCCCAGCATTTT. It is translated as CASRGQGAGNQPQHF.